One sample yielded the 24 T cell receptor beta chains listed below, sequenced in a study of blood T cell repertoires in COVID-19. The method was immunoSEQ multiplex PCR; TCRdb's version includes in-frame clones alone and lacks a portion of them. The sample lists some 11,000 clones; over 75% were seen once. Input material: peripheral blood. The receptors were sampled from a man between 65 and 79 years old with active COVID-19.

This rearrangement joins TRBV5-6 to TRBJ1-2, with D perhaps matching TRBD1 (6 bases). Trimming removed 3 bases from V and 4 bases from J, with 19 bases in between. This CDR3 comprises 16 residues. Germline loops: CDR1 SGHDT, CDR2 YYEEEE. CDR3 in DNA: TGTGCCAGCAGCTGGCAATCCACAGGGCTCAGCTATGGCTACACCTTC. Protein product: CASSWQSTGLSYGYTF.

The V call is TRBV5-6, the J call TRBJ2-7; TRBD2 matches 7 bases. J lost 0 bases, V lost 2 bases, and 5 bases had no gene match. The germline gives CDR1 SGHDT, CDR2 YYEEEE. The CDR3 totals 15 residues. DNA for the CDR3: TGTGCCAGCAGCTTACTAGCGTCATACTCCTACGAGCAGTACTTC. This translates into CASSLLASYSYEQYF. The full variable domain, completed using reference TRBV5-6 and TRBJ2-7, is DAGVTQSPTHLIKTRGQQVTLRCSPKSGHDTVSWYQQALGQGPQFIFQYYEEEERQRGNFPDRFSGHQFPNYSSELNVNALLLGDSALYLCASSLLASYSYEQYFGPGTRLTVT.

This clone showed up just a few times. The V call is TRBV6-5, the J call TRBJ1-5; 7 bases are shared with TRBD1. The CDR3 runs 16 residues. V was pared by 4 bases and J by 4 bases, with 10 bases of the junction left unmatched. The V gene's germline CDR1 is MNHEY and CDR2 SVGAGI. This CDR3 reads CASSSRMAGGNQPQHF. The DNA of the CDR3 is TGTGCCAGCAGTTCCAGAATGGCAGGGGGGAATCAGCCCCAGCATTTT.

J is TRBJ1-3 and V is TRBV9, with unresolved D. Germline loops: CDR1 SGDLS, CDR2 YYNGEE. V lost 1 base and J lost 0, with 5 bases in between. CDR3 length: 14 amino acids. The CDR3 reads CASSVSYSGNTIYF. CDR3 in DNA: TGTGCCAGCAGCGTATCTTACTCTGGAAACACCATATATTTT.

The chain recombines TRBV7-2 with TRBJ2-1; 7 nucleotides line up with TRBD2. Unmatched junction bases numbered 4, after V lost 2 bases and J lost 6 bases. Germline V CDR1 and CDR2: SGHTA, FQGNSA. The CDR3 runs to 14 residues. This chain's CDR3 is CASSLRTSSNEQFF. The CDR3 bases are TGTGCCAGCAGCTTAAGGACTAGTTCCAATGAGCAGTTCTTC.

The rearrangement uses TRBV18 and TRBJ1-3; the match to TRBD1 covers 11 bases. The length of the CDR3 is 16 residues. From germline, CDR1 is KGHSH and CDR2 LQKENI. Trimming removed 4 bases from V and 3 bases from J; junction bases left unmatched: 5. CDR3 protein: CASSHGQGAYGNTIYF. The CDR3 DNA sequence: TGTGCCAGCTCACACGGACAGGGGGCCTATGGAAACACCATATATTTT.

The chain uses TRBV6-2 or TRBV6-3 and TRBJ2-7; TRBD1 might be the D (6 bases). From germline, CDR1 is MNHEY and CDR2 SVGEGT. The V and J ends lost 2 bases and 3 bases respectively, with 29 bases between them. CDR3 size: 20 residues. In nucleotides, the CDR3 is TGTGCCAGCAGTTACGGGCAGCCACCGGTCGGGGACAAACCGCACTACGAGCAGTACTTC. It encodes CASSYGQPPVGDKPHYEQYF.

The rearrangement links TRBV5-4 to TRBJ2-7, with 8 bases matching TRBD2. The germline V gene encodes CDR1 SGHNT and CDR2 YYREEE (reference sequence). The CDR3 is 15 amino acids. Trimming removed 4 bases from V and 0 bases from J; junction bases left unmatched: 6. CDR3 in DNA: TGTGCCAGCAGCGTACCGGGACTAGGCTCCTACGAGCAGTACTTC. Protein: CASSVPGLGSYEQYF. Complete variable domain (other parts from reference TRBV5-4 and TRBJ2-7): ETGVTQSPTHLIKTRGQQVTLRCSSQSGHNTVSWYQQALGQGPQFIFQYYREEENGRGNFPPRFSGLQFPNYSSELNVNALELDDSALYLCASSVPGLGSYEQYFGPGTRLTVT.

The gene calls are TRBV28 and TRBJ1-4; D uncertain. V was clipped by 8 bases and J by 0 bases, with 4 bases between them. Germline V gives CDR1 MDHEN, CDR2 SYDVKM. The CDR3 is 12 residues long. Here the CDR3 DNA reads TGTGCCAGCGTCACAACTAATGAAAAACTGTTTTTT. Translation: CASVTTNEKLFF.

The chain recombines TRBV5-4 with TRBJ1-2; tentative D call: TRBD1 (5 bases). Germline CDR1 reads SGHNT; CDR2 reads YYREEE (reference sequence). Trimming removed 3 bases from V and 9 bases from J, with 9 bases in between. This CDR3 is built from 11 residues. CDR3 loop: CASSSGLRYTF. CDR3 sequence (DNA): TGTGCCAGCAGCTCGGGACTTCGCTACACCTTC.

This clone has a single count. The chain's CDR3 is CASSLSGQGSYEQYF. The DNA for the CDR3 is TGTGCCAGCAGCTTATCGGGACAGGGGTCCTACGAGCAGTACTTC. V is TRBV7-9 and J is TRBJ2-7; 10 nucleotides agree with TRBD1. This CDR3 is built from 15 residues. Germline V gene lookup returns CDR1 SEHNR and CDR2 FQNEAQ (reference sequence). With 2 bases clipped from V and 1 base from J, the junction kept 2 bases outside the gene matches.

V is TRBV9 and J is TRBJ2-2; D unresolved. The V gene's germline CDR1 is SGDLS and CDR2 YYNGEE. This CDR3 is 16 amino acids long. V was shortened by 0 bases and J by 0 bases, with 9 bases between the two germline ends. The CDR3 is CASSVAQSANTGELFF. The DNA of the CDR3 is TGTGCCAGCAGCGTAGCTCAGAGCGCGAACACCGGGGAGCTGTTTTTT.

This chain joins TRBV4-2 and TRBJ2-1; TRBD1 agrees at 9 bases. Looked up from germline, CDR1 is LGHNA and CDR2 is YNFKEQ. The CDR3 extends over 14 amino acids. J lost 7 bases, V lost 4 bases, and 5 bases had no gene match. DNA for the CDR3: TGTGCCAGCAGCCTTAGGACAGGGGTAAATGAGCAGTTCTTC. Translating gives CASSLRTGVNEQFF.

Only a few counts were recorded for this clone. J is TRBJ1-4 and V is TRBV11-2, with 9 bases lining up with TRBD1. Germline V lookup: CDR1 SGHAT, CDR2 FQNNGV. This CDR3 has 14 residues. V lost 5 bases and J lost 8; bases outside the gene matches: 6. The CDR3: CASSLQGAREKLFF. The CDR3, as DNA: TGTGCCAGCAGCCTACAGGGGGCAAGGGAAAAACTGTTTTTT.

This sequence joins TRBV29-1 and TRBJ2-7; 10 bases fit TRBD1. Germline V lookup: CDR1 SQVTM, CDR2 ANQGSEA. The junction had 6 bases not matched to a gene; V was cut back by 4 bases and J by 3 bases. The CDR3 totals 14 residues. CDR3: CSVVSRDRGYEQYF. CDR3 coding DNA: TGCAGCGTTGTCAGCCGGGACAGGGGCTACGAGCAGTACTTC.

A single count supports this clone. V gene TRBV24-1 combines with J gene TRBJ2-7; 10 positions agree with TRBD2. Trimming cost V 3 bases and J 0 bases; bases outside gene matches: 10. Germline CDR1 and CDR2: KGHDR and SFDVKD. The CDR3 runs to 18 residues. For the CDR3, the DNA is TGTGCCACCAGTGATCGGGCTAGCGGGGGCCCAAGCTCCTACGAGCAGTACTTC. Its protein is CATSDRASGGPSSYEQYF.

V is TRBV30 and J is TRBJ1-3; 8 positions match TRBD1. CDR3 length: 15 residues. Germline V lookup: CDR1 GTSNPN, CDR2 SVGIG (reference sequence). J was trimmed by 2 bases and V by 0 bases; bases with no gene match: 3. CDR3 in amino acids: CAWSVNRGAGNTIYF. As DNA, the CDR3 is TGTGCCTGGAGTGTAAACAGGGGGGCTGGAAACACCATATATTTT. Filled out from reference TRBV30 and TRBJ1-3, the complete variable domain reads SQTIHQWPATLVQPVGSPLSLECTVEGTSNPNLYWYRQAAGRGLQLLFYSVGIGQISSEVPQNLSASRPQDRQFILSSKKLLLSDSGFYLCAWSVNRGAGNTIYFGEGSWLTVV.

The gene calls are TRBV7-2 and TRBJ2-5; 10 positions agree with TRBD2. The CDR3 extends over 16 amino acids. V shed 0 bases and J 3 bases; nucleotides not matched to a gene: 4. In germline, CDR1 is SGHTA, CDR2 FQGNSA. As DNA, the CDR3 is TGTGCCAGCAGCTTAGCACTAGGACTAGCGGAAGAGACCCAGTACTTC. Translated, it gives CASSLALGLAEETQYF.

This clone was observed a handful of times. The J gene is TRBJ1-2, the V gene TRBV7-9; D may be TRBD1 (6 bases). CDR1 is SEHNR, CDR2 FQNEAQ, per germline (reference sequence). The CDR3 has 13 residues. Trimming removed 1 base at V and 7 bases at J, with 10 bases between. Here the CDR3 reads CASSLDHRVGYTF. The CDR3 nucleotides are TGTGCCAGCAGCTTAGATCACAGGGTTGGCTACACCTTC.

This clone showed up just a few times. This CDR3 reads CATSDRTGSGYTF. CDR3 sequence (DNA): TGTGCCACCAGTGATCGGACAGGGTCCGGCTACACCTTC. The chain recombines TRBV24-1 with TRBJ1-2, with 8 bases matching TRBD1. V was clipped by 3 bases and J by 8 bases; unmatched bases: 4. The length of the CDR3 is 13 residues. Germline V gives CDR1 KGHDR, CDR2 SFDVKD.

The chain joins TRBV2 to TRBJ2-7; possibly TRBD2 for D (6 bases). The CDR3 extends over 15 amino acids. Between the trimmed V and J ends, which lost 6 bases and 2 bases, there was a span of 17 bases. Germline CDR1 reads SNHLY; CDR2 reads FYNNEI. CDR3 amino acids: CASSPLRDLAYEQYF. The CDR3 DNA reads TGTGCCAGCAGCCCCCTCCGGGACTTGGCCTACGAGCAGTACTTC.

The CDR3 sequence is CASSIPGAWAKNIQYF. CDR3 DNA sequence: TGTGCCAGTAGTATCCCAGGGGCATGGGCCAAAAACATTCAGTACTTC. The chain employs TRBV19 and TRBJ2-4; tentative D call: TRBD1 (6 bases). V was pared by 3 bases and J by 1 base, with 13 bases between. The CDR3 is 16 residues long. Looked up from germline, CDR1 is LNHDA and CDR2 is SQIVND (reference sequence).

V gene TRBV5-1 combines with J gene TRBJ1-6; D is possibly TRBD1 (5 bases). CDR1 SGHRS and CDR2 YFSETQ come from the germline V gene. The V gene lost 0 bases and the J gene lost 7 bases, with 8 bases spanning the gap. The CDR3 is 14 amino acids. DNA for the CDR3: TGCGCCAGCAGCTTGGAGACAGTAAATTCACCCCTCCACTTT. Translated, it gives CASSLETVNSPLHF.

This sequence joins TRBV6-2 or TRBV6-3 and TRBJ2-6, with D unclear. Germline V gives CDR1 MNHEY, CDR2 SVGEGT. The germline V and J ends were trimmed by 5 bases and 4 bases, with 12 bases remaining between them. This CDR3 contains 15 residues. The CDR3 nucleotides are TGTGCCAGCAGTCAGATGGTGCCGGGGGCCAACGTCCTGACTTTC. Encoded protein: CASSQMVPGANVLTF.